These 29 T cell receptor beta chains share one sample of origin, sequenced in a study of graft-versus-host responses after intestinal transplantation. The assay was immunoSEQ multiplex PCR, and TCRdb's table has in-frame clones only and misses some. The repertoire holds about 41,000 clones, with roughly 96% as singletons. Their target antigens are unknown. Sequencing used unstimulated CD8+ T cells sorted from spleen or lymph node cells, obtained before transplant. The receptors were gathered from a human donor who was the organ donor for an intestinal transplant.

The chain combines TRBV10-3 with TRBJ2-5, with 14 bases aligning to TRBD2. Germline V lookup: CDR1 ENHRY, CDR2 SYGVKD. After removal of 2 bases from V and 7 bases from J, the junction contained 12 bases not matched to a gene. The CDR3 covers 18 residues. DNA for the CDR3: TGTGCCATCAGTGAGCCCCCAGCGACTAGCGGGGGGGCTGTGACCCAGTACTTC. The encoded protein is CAISEPPATSGGAVTQYF.

V usage is TRBV19 and J usage is TRBJ2-7; 9 nucleotides align to TRBD1. The V gene's germline CDR1 is LNHDA and CDR2 SQIVND (reference sequence). This CDR3 spans 15 amino acids. J was trimmed by 3 bases and V by 4 bases; bases with no gene match: 7. DNA of the CDR3: TGTGCCAGTAGTAGGCGGACAGGGGCCCTCTACGAGCAGTACTTC. It codes for CASSRRTGALYEQYF. The full variable domain, its missing parts supplied by reference TRBV19 and TRBJ2-7, is DGGITQSPKYLFRKEGQNVTLSCEQNLNHDAMYWYRQDPGQGLRLIYYSQIVNDFQKGDIAEGYSVSREKKESFPLTVTSAQKNPTAFYLCASSRRTGALYEQYFGPGTRLTVT.

The gene calls are TRBV4-3 and TRBJ2-7; D unresolved. V was shortened by 0 bases and J by 1 base, with 13 bases between the two germline ends. There are 16 residues in the CDR3. Per germline, CDR1 LGHNA and CDR2 YSLEER. CDR3 region: CASSQDLFVGSYEQYF. The CDR3, as DNA: TGCGCCAGCAGCCAAGATCTTTTTGTGGGTTCCTACGAGCAGTACTTC.

This clone was detected once. The chain recombines TRBV12-5 with TRBJ2-3; TRBD2 might be the D (5 bases). Germline CDR1 LGHNT, CDR2 FRNRAP. The CDR3 has 15 amino acids. Trimming took off 0 bases at V and 1 base at J, with 8 bases between the two ends. The CDR3 region is CASGLVLGGTDTQYF. CDR3 nucleotide sequence: TGTGCTAGTGGTTTGGTACTCGGGGGCACAGATACGCAGTATTTT. The variable domain in full, with the rest retrieved from reference TRBV12-5 and TRBJ2-3, is DARVTQTPRHKVTEMGQEVTMRCQPILGHNTVFWYRQTMMQGLELLAYFRNRAPLDDSGMPKDRFSAEMPDATLATLKIQPSEPRDSAVYFCASGLVLGGTDTQYFGPGTRLTVL.

The chain recombines TRBV18 with TRBJ2-1; D is possibly TRBD1 or TRBD2 (5 bases each). The V end lost 3 bases, the J end lost 9 bases, and 18 bases lay between the germline ends. CDR3 length equals 15 residues. Germline CDR1 and CDR2: KGHSH and LQKENI. The CDR3 protein is CASSPGGPHRGEQFF. CDR3 in DNA: TGTGCCAGCTCACCTGGGGGACCTCACCGGGGTGAGCAGTTCTTC.

The table lists this clone with a count of one. V usage is TRBV5-8 and J usage is TRBJ2-1; TRBD2 might be the D (7 bases). CDR3 length: 15 amino acids. V lost 1 base, J lost 6 bases, and 14 bases lay in between. Germline CDR1 reads SGHTS; CDR2 reads YDEGEE. This CDR3 reads CASSLWGGSGNEQFF. DNA of the CDR3: TGTGCCAGCAGCTTGTGGGGGGGCTCCGGCAATGAGCAGTTCTTC.

This chain's CDR3 is CASSQDHGQGAGYGYTF. As DNA, the CDR3 is TGCGCCAGCAGCCAAGACCATGGACAGGGGGCGGGGTATGGCTACACCTTC. The chain joins TRBV4-1 to TRBJ1-2; TRBD1 matches 11 bases. This CDR3 is built from 17 residues. J lost 5 bases, V lost 0 bases, and 8 bases had no gene match. Germline V gives CDR1 MGHRA, CDR2 YSYEKL.

J is TRBJ2-5 and V is TRBV4-3; TRBD2 agrees at 9 bases. There are 15 residues in the CDR3. The germline V gene encodes CDR1 LGHNA and CDR2 YSLEER. V gave up 4 bases and J gave up 2 bases; unmatched junction bases: 5. In nucleotides, the CDR3 is TGCGCCAGCAGCCCGGCGGGGGGGATGCAAGAGACCCAGTACTTC. It yields the protein CASSPAGGMQETQYF.

The chain employs TRBV11-1 and TRBJ2-3, with D perhaps matching TRBD1 (6 bases). Germline V lookup: CDR1 SGHAT, CDR2 FQDESV (reference sequence). The CDR3 contains 13 residues. Trimming took off 7 bases at V and 2 bases at J, with 10 bases between the two ends. CDR3 sequence (DNA): TGTGCCAGCACAGGGGCCGTCACAGATACGCAGTATTTT. It is translated as CASTGAVTDTQYF.

The chain recombines TRBV29-1 with TRBJ2-7; TRBD2 matches at 7 bases. The V and J ends lost 0 bases and 2 bases, in that order; junction bases with no gene match: 4. Per the germline V gene, CDR1 is SQVTM and CDR2 is ANQGSEA. The CDR3 runs 14 residues. The CDR3 sequence is CSVEDPGGTYEQYF. The CDR3 coding sequence is TGCAGCGTTGAAGATCCGGGGGGTACCTACGAGCAGTACTTC.

This clone was picked up one time. This chain connects TRBV5-4 to TRBJ2-3; TRBD2 matches at 10 bases. Germline V lookup: CDR1 SGHNT, CDR2 YYREEE (reference sequence). The length of the CDR3 is 15 residues. Germline trimming cut 6 bases from V and 5 bases from J; bases unmatched to any gene: 9. Here the CDR3 DNA reads TGTGCCAGCACCTTAGCGGGGGGAAACTTAGATACGCAGTATTTT. This translates into CASTLAGGNLDTQYF.

The rearrangement links TRBV6-1 to TRBJ2-5; D remains unclear. Germline V gene lookup returns CDR1 MNHNS and CDR2 SASEGT. This CDR3 comprises 13 residues. V was pared by 7 bases and J by 11 bases, with 20 bases between. The CDR3 nucleotides read TGTGCCAGCAACCTCAGAACCTCCTACGGGCAGTACTTC. Amino acid sequence: CASNLRTSYGQYF.

The gene calls are TRBV2 and TRBJ1-2, with TRBD1 identical over 7 bases. The CDR3 covers 18 residues. The junction had 13 bases not matched to a gene; V was cut back by 3 bases and J by 0 bases. Germline values: CDR1 SNHLY, CDR2 FYNNEI. Here the CDR3 reads CASSDNSTGWSPNYGYTF. As DNA, the CDR3 is TGTGCCAGCAGTGACAACTCGACAGGGTGGTCTCCTAACTATGGCTACACCTTC.

J is TRBJ1-1 and V is TRBV6-5, with D perhaps matching TRBD1 (6 bases). Trimming cost V 5 bases and J 7 bases, with 14 bases left between them. There are 13 residues in the CDR3. The germline V gene has CDR1 MNHEY and CDR2 SVGAGI. The CDR3 DNA reads TGTGCCAGCAGTGAACAGGGCTATAATGAAGCTTTCTTT. Protein product: CASSEQGYNEAFF.

The chain employs TRBV2 and TRBJ1-3; 7 bases map to TRBD1. Germline V gene sequence: CDR1 SNHLY, CDR2 FYNNEI. With 1 base clipped from V and 0 bases from J, the junction kept 9 bases outside the gene matches. The CDR3 loop spans 18 amino acids. The CDR3 sequence: CASSEEGAGAPSGNTIYF. DNA of the CDR3: TGTGCCAGCAGTGAAGAGGGGGCAGGGGCCCCCTCTGGAAACACCATATATTTT.

V is TRBV10-3 and J is TRBJ1-5; no clear D gene. This CDR3 spans 15 amino acids. Looked up from germline, CDR1 is ENHRY and CDR2 is SYGVKD. Trimming took off 0 bases at V and 5 bases at J, with 11 bases between the two ends. In DNA form, the CDR3 reads TGTGCCATCAGTGAGTCGGAGGTTTCCGATCAGCCCCAGCATTTT. Translated, it gives CAISESEVSDQPQHF.

The chain combines TRBV5-4 with TRBJ2-1; D is ambiguous. CDR3 length: 13 residues. Germline CDR1 SGHNT, CDR2 YYREEE (reference sequence). Trimming took 3 bases from V and 3 from J, leaving 7 bases between them. CDR3 coding DNA: TGTGCCAGCAGCTCGACCAGCTACAATGAGCAGTTCTTC. This translates into CASSSTSYNEQFF.

The V and J genes are TRBV9 and TRBJ2-5; D is possibly TRBD1 (6 bases). This CDR3 has 16 amino acids. CDR1 SGDLS and CDR2 YYNGEE come from the germline V gene. Deletions cut 0 bases from V and 0 bases from J, with 12 bases between. CDR3 bases: TGTGCCAGCAGCGTAGAGGGGGACCCGTACCAAGAGACCCAGTACTTC. This encodes CASSVEGDPYQETQYF.

This chain links TRBV21-1 with TRBJ1-6; the table calls TRBD1, which could not be checked here. TRBV21-1 is flagged as a pseudogene. CDR3 size: 18 residues. Here the CDR3 reads CASTRGQGARSYNSPLHF. The DNA of the CDR3 is TGTGCCAGCACTCGCGGACAGGGGGCCCGCTCCTATAATTCACCCCTCCACTTT.

The chain uses TRBV9 and TRBJ2-7; D not certain. The germline gives CDR1 SGDLS, CDR2 YYNGEE. Trimming removed 0 bases at V and 5 bases at J, with 24 bases between. The CDR3 has 18 residues. The CDR3 is CASSVGFSVDGGRDEQYF. As DNA, the CDR3 is TGTGCCAGCAGCGTAGGTTTCAGTGTGGACGGCGGTCGGGACGAGCAGTACTTC.

V is TRBV9 and J is TRBJ2-7; D call uncertain. The V gene's germline CDR1 is SGDLS and CDR2 YYNGEE. CDR3 length equals 13 residues. V dropped 0 bases and J dropped 0 bases, with 4 bases sitting between them. This chain's CDR3 is CASSVGLSYEQYF. The DNA of the CDR3 is TGTGCCAGCAGCGTAGGACTCTCCTACGAGCAGTACTTC.

The chain has TRBV15 and TRBJ2-2, with D tentatively TRBD1 (5 bases). The germline V gene has CDR1 LNHNV and CDR2 YYDKDF (reference sequence). Trimming removed 3 bases at V and 4 bases at J, with 12 bases between. The CDR3 is made up of 15 amino acids. CDR3 protein: CATSSATGITGELFF. CDR3 bases: TGTGCCACCAGCAGTGCAACAGGTATCACCGGGGAGCTGTTTTTT.

The rearrangement joins TRBV19 to TRBJ1-2; 10 bases match TRBD1. V shed 7 bases and J 0 bases; nucleotides not matched to a gene: 5. Germline CDR1 reads LNHDA; CDR2 reads SQIVND (reference sequence). The CDR3 is made up of 15 amino acids. DNA for the CDR3: TGTGCCAGTATTCCCGGGACAGGGGCTAACTATGGCTACACCTTC. This gives the protein CASIPGTGANYGYTF.

This clone was seen only once. The rearrangement links TRBV4-1 to TRBJ1-2; D unclear. The germline V and J ends were trimmed by 4 bases and 8 bases, with 20 bases remaining between them. The CDR3 has 15 amino acids. Germline loops: CDR1 MGHRA, CDR2 YSYEKL. The chain's CDR3 is CASSPWTGSPDGYTF. In nucleotides, the CDR3 is TGCGCCAGCAGCCCCTGGACGGGTTCCCCCGACGGCTACACCTTC.

Written as DNA, the CDR3 is TGTGCCAGCAGTTCCCACAGGGTAGTGGCCAAAAACATTCAGTACTTC. It is translated as CASSSHRVVAKNIQYF. This rearrangement joins TRBV6-5 to TRBJ2-4; a weak D match, TRBD1 (6 bases). Trimming removed 4 bases from V and 1 base from J, with 14 bases in between. Germline values: CDR1 MNHEY, CDR2 SVGAGI. The CDR3 covers 16 residues.

This rearrangement joins TRBV7-9 to TRBJ2-1, with D perhaps matching TRBD1 or TRBD2 (5 bases each). Per the germline V gene, CDR1 is SEHNR and CDR2 is FQNEAQ (reference sequence). V was trimmed by 2 bases and J by 8 bases, leaving 19 bases between them. The CDR3 loop spans 16 amino acids. In nucleotides, the CDR3 is TGTGCCAGCAGCTTAACTTGGGACGTACGGTTCGATGAGCAGTTCTTC. Its protein product is CASSLTWDVRFDEQFF.

The rearrangement uses TRBV5-4 and TRBJ1-1, with D perhaps matching TRBD1 (5 bases). Germline CDR1 reads SGHNT; CDR2 reads YYREEE (reference sequence). There are 13 residues in the CDR3. V was pared by 0 bases and J by 4 bases, with 7 bases between. The CDR3 loop is CASSLGGCTEAFF. As DNA, the CDR3 is TGTGCCAGCAGCTTGGGGGGGTGCACTGAAGCTTTCTTT.

This CDR3 is CASSFKREIDEKLFF. DNA of the CDR3: TGTGCCAGCAGCTTCAAGAGGGAAATCGATGAAAAACTGTTTTTT. The chain recombines TRBV5-6 with TRBJ1-4; D ambiguous. CDR3 size: 15 residues. V lost 2 bases and J lost 6, with 14 bases in between. Germline V gene sequence: CDR1 SGHDT, CDR2 YYEEEE.

This clone has a single count. The V gene is TRBV6-1, the J gene TRBJ2-3, with D perhaps TRBD2 (6 bases). Trimming cost V 2 bases and J 0 bases, with 12 bases left between them. Germline CDR1 reads MNHNS; CDR2 reads SASEGT. CDR3 size: 16 residues. CDR3 loop: CASSEWSGTSTDTQYF. CDR3 nucleotide sequence: TGTGCCAGCAGTGAATGGAGTGGGACTAGCACAGATACGCAGTATTTT.